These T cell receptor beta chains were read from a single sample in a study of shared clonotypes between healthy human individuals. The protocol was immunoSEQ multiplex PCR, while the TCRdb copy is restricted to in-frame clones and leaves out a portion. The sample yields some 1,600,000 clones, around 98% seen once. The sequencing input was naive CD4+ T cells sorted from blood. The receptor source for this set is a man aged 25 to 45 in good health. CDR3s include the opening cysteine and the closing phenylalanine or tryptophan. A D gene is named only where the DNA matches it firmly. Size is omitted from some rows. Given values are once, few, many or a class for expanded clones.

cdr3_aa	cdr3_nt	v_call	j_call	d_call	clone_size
CASRFRTENTGELFF	TGTGCCAGCAGATTCAGGACAGAGAACACCGGGGAGCTGTTTTTT	TRBV28	TRBJ2-2	NA	NA
CASSLAGVLDYNEQFF	TGTGCCAGCAGCTTAGCGGGAGTTTTGGACTACAATGAGCAGTTCTTC	TRBV7-8	TRBJ2-1	NA	NA
CASSSFDYEQYF	TGTGCCAGCAGTTCCTTCGACTACGAGCAGTACTTC	TRBV28	TRBJ2-7	NA	NA
CATSSSGITDTQYF	TGTGCCACCTCATCGTCCGGGATCACAGATACGCAGTATTTT	TRBV15	TRBJ2-3	NA	NA
CASSDKAFSNTGELFF	TGTGCCAGCAGTGATAAGGCCTTTTCGAACACCGGGGAGCTGTTTTTT	TRBV25-1	TRBJ2-2	NA	NA
CASSSTGRVSYNEQFF	TGTGCCAGCAGCTCAACCGGCAGGGTCTCCTACAATGAGCAGTTCTTC	TRBV5-6	TRBJ2-1	NA	NA
CASSSSAGAEAFF	TGTGCTAGCAGCTCTTCGGCGGGGGCTGAAGCTTTCTTT	TRBV7-7	TRBJ1-1	NA	NA
CASSRDRVYGYTF	TGTGCCAGCAGTCGGGACAGAGTCTATGGCTACACCTTC	TRBV6-1	TRBJ1-2	TRBD1	few
CASSVVGMASYNEQFF	TGTGCCAGCAGCGTAGTGGGAATGGCCTCCTACAATGAGCAGTTCTTC	TRBV9	TRBJ2-1	NA	NA
CASSFVYGYTF	TGTGCCAGCAGTTTTGTCTATGGCTACACCTTC	TRBV28	TRBJ1-2	NA	NA
CASSEPGLGAGEQYF	TGCGCCAGCAGCGAGCCGGGACTAGGGGCAGGGGAGCAGTACTTC	TRBV5-1	TRBJ2-7	TRBD2	NA
CSVEWREKSGELFF	TGCAGCGTTGAATGGCGGGAAAAGAGCGGGGAGCTGTTTTTT	TRBV29-1	TRBJ2-2	NA	NA
CSVLDTGRDEKLFF	TGCAGCGTTCTAGATACGGGCAGGGATGAAAAACTGTTTTTT	TRBV29-1	TRBJ1-4	NA	NA
CASSLGRGKAFF	TGTGCCAGCAGCTTAGGCAGGGGAAAAGCTTTCTTT	TRBV11-3	TRBJ1-1	NA	NA
CASSLSGGTGETQYF	TGTGCCAGCAGTTTATCGGGAGGGACGGGGGAGACCCAGTACTTC	TRBV28	TRBJ2-5	TRBD2	NA
CASKEQGAWGYEQYF	TGTGCCAGCAAAGAACAGGGAGCATGGGGCTACGAGCAGTACTTC	TRBV5-8	TRBJ2-7	NA	once
CASSVGVGGPHEQYF	TGTGCCAGCAGCGTAGGGGTGGGAGGGCCCCACGAGCAGTACTTC	TRBV9	TRBJ2-7	TRBD2	NA
CASSSGLAGVWSEQYF	TGTGCCAGCAGCTCGGGACTAGCGGGAGTGTGGAGCGAGCAGTACTTC	TRBV7-2	TRBJ2-7	TRBD2	NA
CAWIWGSSHNEQFF	TGTGCCTGGATATGGGGGAGTAGCCACAATGAGCAGTTCTTC	TRBV30	TRBJ2-1	NA	NA
CASNQDMNTGELFF	TGTGCCAGTAATCAGGACATGAACACCGGGGAGCTGTTTTTT	TRBV19	TRBJ2-2	NA	NA
CATSEARGSGNTIYF	TGTGCCACCAGCGAGGCTAGGGGCTCTGGAAACACCATATATTTT	TRBV15	TRBJ1-3	NA	NA
CASSFQETQYF	TGTGCCAGCAGCTTTCAAGAGACCCAGTACTTC	TRBV11-2	TRBJ2-5	NA	NA
CASSPDGMNTEAFF	TGTGCCAGCAGCCCAGACGGTATGAACACTGAAGCTTTCTTT	TRBV7-9	TRBJ1-1	NA	NA
CAWSETGWGYEQYF	TGTGCCTGGAGTGAGACAGGATGGGGATACGAGCAGTACTTC	TRBV30	TRBJ2-7	NA	NA
CASSIQRDTSRWYF	TGTGCCAGCAGCATTCAACGGGACACCTCCAGGTGGTACTTC	TRBV7-6	TRBJ2-7	NA	NA